The 7 T cell receptor beta chains reported below all come from one sample, sequenced in a study of low-dose radiotherapy and immunotherapy resistance in tumors. Priming of first-strand cDNA relied on TRAV- and TRBV-specific primers (covering alpha and beta chains). TCR amplification ran 15 to 25 PCR cycles using constant-region and V-primer adapter primers. A single record per CDR3 protein comes from TCRdb applying MiXCR to the reads. The sample records about 9,800 distinct CDR3 sequences, roughly 80% being singletons. The receptors stem from a human donor with advanced metastatic prostate, ovarian, gallbladder or colorectal cancer (not recorded which). This table probably holds off-target reads from a library built for another chain.

The chain employs TRBV18 and TRBJ2-1, with D possibly being TRBD2 (5 bases). The germline CDR1 and CDR2 sequences are KGHSH and LQKENI. The CDR3 sequence is 15 residues long. Trimming took off 3 bases at V and 2 bases at J, with 11 bases between the two ends. CDR3 coding DNA: TGTGCCAGCTCACCTCTCTTCGGGGCCTACAATGAGCAGTTCTTC. It encodes CASSPLFGAYNEQFF.

This sequence joins TRBV3-1 and TRBJ2-1, with 7 bases identical to TRBD2. CDR3 length: 15 residues. Germline CDR1 reads LGHDT; CDR2 reads YNNKEL (reference sequence). V shed 0 bases and J 6 bases; nucleotides not matched to a gene: 5. The CDR3 protein is CASSQERLAGNEQFF. The CDR3 DNA follows: TGTGCCAGCAGCCAAGAGAGACTAGCCGGCAATGAGCAGTTCTTC.

V and J are TRBV12-3 or TRBV12-4 and TRBJ2-3; 13 bases agree with TRBD2. The CDR3 sequence is 18 residues long. Losses at the gene ends were 5 bases for V and 4 bases for J; bases not matched to a gene: 12. CDR3 loop: CASSLTGLAGKLADTQYF. In nucleotides, the CDR3 is TGTGCCAGCAGTCTCACGGGACTAGCGGGAAAGTTGGCAGATACGCAGTATTTT.

The sample holds a few counts of this clonotype. The chain combines TRBV2 with TRBJ1-5, with a weak D call TRBD1 (6 bases). Trimming removed 1 base from V and 2 bases from J, with 18 bases in between. Germline CDR1 reads SNHLY; CDR2 reads FYNNEI. The CDR3 totals 18 residues. CDR3 DNA sequence: TGTGCCAGCAGTGAAGAACGGGGCAGGGGAGGGGGCAATCAGCCCCAGCATTTT. Its protein is CASSEERGRGGGNQPQHF.

The rearrangement uses TRBV28 and TRBJ2-1; 8 bases match TRBD2. V lost 7 bases to trimming and J lost 6 bases; unmatched junction nucleotides: 11. CDR3 size: 15 residues. Germline V gene lookup returns CDR1 MDHEN and CDR2 SYDVKM. The CDR3 is CASIRGGAQANEQFF. CDR3 bases: TGTGCCAGCATTCGGGGGGGGGCGCAGGCCAATGAGCAGTTCTTC.

V gene TRBV30 combines with J gene TRBJ2-2; 8 bases align to TRBD1. The length of the CDR3 is 13 residues. Germline V gene data show CDR1 as GTSNPN and CDR2 as SVGIG (reference sequence). J gave up 5 bases and V 4 bases, and 3 bases lay outside the gene matches. The CDR3 DNA reads TGTGCCTGGAACCGACAGGGGACCGGGGAGCTGTTTTTT. Its translation is CAWNRQGTGELFF.

V and J are TRBV13 and TRBJ1-1; D remains ambiguous. From germline, CDR1 is PRHDT and CDR2 FYEKMQ (reference sequence). Between the trimmed V and J ends, which lost 3 bases and 7 bases, there was a span of 18 bases. CDR3 size: 15 residues. CDR3 amino acids: CASSLSGTAVNEAFF. Here the CDR3 DNA reads TGTGCCAGCAGCTTGTCGGGCACCGCGGTGAATGAAGCTTTCTTT.